This record looks at one TCR beta chain sequence and its context. This clone was counted a single time. There is no known antigen for this receptor. The sample holds no much larger clone one base away, and base qualities are not on file. The data originate from a study of blood T cell repertoires in COVID-19 (TCRdb year 2020). Some background on the complete study: Samples covering the acute and convalescent phases of COVID-19 were provided by collaborators in the United States, Italy and Spain. The material from the prospective study consisted of cDNA or gDNA derived from T cells, B-cell-depleted T cells, or PBMCs. The dataset comprised deeply sampled blood TCRbeta repertoires from subjects exposed to, actively infected with, or recovered from COVID-19. The repertoires were released in a freely available public database intended as a resource for research on the immune response to SARS-CoV-2. The samples were drawn from two sources: the first 160 participants of the ongoing ImmuneRACE study, and 950 to 1,500 subjects contributed by 6 global collaborators. Nearly every sample came with metadata listing a de-identified subject ID, COVID-19 status, age in years and sex. HLA class I and class II types, where available, came from metadata supplied by the sample provider rather than from assay-based typing.

The immunoSEQ Assay, a bias-controlled multiplex PCR, was used to amplify TCRbeta CDR3 regions from genomic DNA. Regarding the original processing steps: Within the assay, amplification of reference gene primers was used to estimate how many nucleated cells each sample contained. To quantify the absolute abundance of each unique TCRbeta CDR3 rearrangement, sequence reads were collapsed and filtered. For each sample, productive Simpson clonality was calculated by taking the square root of Simpson's diversity index across productive rearrangements. TCRdb holds this immuneACCESS table with in-frame rearrangements only. Some clones are missing; in checked studies, unresolved V genes explain under half, and the rest has no known cause. V and J calls and clone size are as listed in that table; D and trimming were resolved from the DNA. The sample yields around 75,000 clones; 85% to 90% were counted once. The ten top clones hold about 4.9% of the sample.

CDR1 and CDR2 are read off the germline V gene as SGDLS and YYNGEE. The CDR3 has 13 amino acids, counting the end cysteine and phenylalanine. Left in the record is the CDR3 DNA by itself, 39 bases read in frame from the first base. Germline trimming: 4 bases from V, 12 bases from J; junction bases outside gene matches: 8. Overall study results and their limits: How much clinical and demographic metadata was included differed by source and by participant, and the metadata was provided uncurated.

Each collaborating institution followed its own protocols to collect whole blood in K2EDTA tubes. For TCRbeta analysis, collaborators shipped samples as frozen whole blood, isolated PBMCs, or DNA extracted from either of those sample types. Sequenced: peripheral blood. The receptor chain draws on TRBV9 and TRBJ2-1, and 9 bases in between align with TRBD1. The source is a man aged 50 to 60 with acute or convalescent COVID-19. The CDR3 region has the sequence CASSLTGGVGQFF. The DNA sequence follows: TGTGCCAGCAGCCTGACAGGGGGAGTGGGGCAGTTCTTC.